A single sample is the source of the 22 T cell receptor beta chains below, sequenced in a study of Tregs in tolerant kidney transplant recipients. The repertoire was sequenced with immunoSEQ multiplex PCR; TCRdb's copy has only in-frame clones and lacks some. The data show approximately 98,000 clones, roughly 89% seen once. This material consisted of CD4+ T cells from blood, taken before the transplant. The receptors here all came from a human donor who received a combined kidney and bone marrow transplant.

This chain links TRBV6-8 with TRBJ2-2; TRBD2 matches at 7 bases. CDR1 is MNHGY and CDR2 is SAAAGT in the germline V gene. V was clipped by 10 bases and J by 4 bases; unmatched bases: 12. This CDR3 is 15 amino acids long. For the CDR3, the DNA is TGTGCCACGCACCAGCGGGGCTTGGGCACCGGGGAGCTGTTTTTT. Encoded protein: CATHQRGLGTGELFF.

The sample holds one count of this clone. V and J are TRBV5-1 and TRBJ2-1; 11 bases line up with TRBD2. Germline V gene lookup returns CDR1 SGHRS and CDR2 YFSETQ. The CDR3 spans 16 residues. Germline trimming cut 4 bases from V and 6 bases from J; bases unmatched to any gene: 9. CDR3 region: CASSPSGGTSGNEQFF. The CDR3 bases are TGCGCCAGCAGCCCCTCTGGGGGGACTAGCGGCAATGAGCAGTTCTTC.

The chain uses TRBV11-3 and TRBJ2-1; TRBD2 agrees at 10 bases. V dropped 3 bases and J dropped 8; count of bases not matched to a gene: 7. This CDR3 has 15 residues. Germline CDR1 reads SGHNT; CDR2 reads YENEEA. In nucleotides, the CDR3 is TGTGCCAGCAGCTTGCAACTAGCGGGGACGGATGAGCAGTTCTTC. Amino acid sequence: CASSLQLAGTDEQFF.

This clone is a singleton in its sample. CDR3 region: CASSSGTSGREQFF. In DNA form, the CDR3 reads TGTGCCAGCAGCTCCGGGACTAGCGGGAGGGAGCAGTTCTTC. This sequence joins TRBV11-3 and TRBJ2-1; TRBD2 aligns across 15 bases. V shed 4 bases and J 10 bases; nucleotides not matched to a gene: 2. Germline CDR1 is SGHNT and CDR2 is YENEEA. This CDR3 is 14 amino acids long.

V is TRBV11-2 and J is TRBJ1-2, with a tentative D call TRBD1 (5 bases). Between the trimmed V and J ends, which lost 1 base and 7 bases, there was a span of 7 bases. CDR1 and CDR2 (germline): SGHAT, FQNNGV. The CDR3 covers 12 residues. CDR3 region: CASSLGGGGYTF. The CDR3 DNA reads TGTGCCAGCAGCTTAGGGGGGGGTGGCTACACCTTC.

CDR3 residues: CASSPGTSGVLYEQYF. The CDR3 nucleotides read TGTGCCAGCTCACCTGGGACTAGCGGGGTTTTATACGAGCAGTACTTC. The J gene is TRBJ2-7, the V gene TRBV18, with 13 bases matching TRBD2. Germline CDR1 reads KGHSH; CDR2 reads LQKENI. The CDR3 extends over 16 amino acids. J lost 4 bases, V lost 3 bases, and 6 bases had no gene match. Supplemented by reference TRBV18 and TRBJ2-7, the full variable domain reads NAGVMQNPRHLVRRRGQEARLRCSPMKGHSHVYWYRQLPEEGLKFMVYLQKENIIDESGMPKERFSAEFPKEGPSILRIQQVVRGDSAAYFCASSPGTSGVLYEQYFGPGTRLTVT.

This chain links TRBV6-4 with TRBJ1-5, with a tentative D call TRBD1 (5 bases). Looked up from germline, CDR1 is MRHNA and CDR2 is SNTAGT. The CDR3 totals 17 residues. Trimming took 5 bases from V and 2 from J, leaving 19 bases between them. The CDR3 loop is CASSPSVSREGNQPQHF. CDR3 coding DNA: TGTGCCAGCAGTCCCTCGGTGAGCAGGGAAGGCAATCAGCCCCAGCATTTT.

The chain uses TRBV10-2 and TRBJ2-7; 7 bases align to TRBD2. The J segment lost 6 bases and the V segment lost 1 base, leaving 9 bases of the junction unmatched. The CDR3 contains 15 residues. Per the germline V gene, CDR1 is WSHSY and CDR2 is SAAADI. Written as DNA, the CDR3 is TGCGCCAGCAGTGAGTTGAGGACTAGTGGTCGCGAGCAGTACTTC. This translates into CASSELRTSGREQYF.

The chain uses TRBV4-1 and TRBJ2-2, with D perhaps TRBD1 (5 bases). V lost 1 base to trimming and J lost 2 bases, with 11 bases between them. Germline CDR1 and CDR2: MGHRA and YSYEKL. CDR3 size: 16 residues. In nucleotides, the CDR3 is TGCGCCAGCAGCCAAGCCCCGACAGAAAACACCGGGGAGCTGTTTTTT. Protein product: CASSQAPTENTGELFF.

This rearrangement joins TRBV11-2 to TRBJ1-1; 11 nucleotides align to TRBD1. This CDR3 comprises 14 residues. Germline loops: CDR1 SGHAT, CDR2 FQNNGV. V shed 1 base, J shed 6 bases, and the junction held 1 base outside the gene matches. CDR3 loop: CASSLGDRGSEAFF. CDR3 nucleotide sequence: TGTGCCAGCAGCTTAGGGGACAGGGGGTCTGAAGCTTTCTTT.

J is TRBJ2-2 and V is TRBV11-1; maybe TRBD1 (5 bases). The germline CDR1 and CDR2 sequences are SGHAT and FQDESV (reference sequence). Trimming cost V 5 bases and J 4 bases, with 14 bases left between them. The CDR3 extends over 15 amino acids. CDR3 loop: CASSVRDSGTGELFF. The CDR3 nucleotides are TGTGCCAGCAGCGTCAGGGATTCTGGCACCGGGGAGCTGTTTTTT.

V usage is TRBV5-1 and J usage is TRBJ2-3, with 9 bases matching TRBD2. The CDR3 is made up of 17 amino acids. V lost 4 bases, J lost 0 bases, and 9 bases stayed unmatched. Germline V gives CDR1 SGHRS, CDR2 YFSETQ. For the CDR3, the DNA is TGCGCCAGCAGCCAACGTAAGACTAGCGGTAGCACAGATACGCAGTATTTT. Encoded protein: CASSQRKTSGSTDTQYF.

This clone was seen just once. The same CDR3 is also encoded by other DNA sequences in this sample. The rearrangement uses TRBV18 and TRBJ2-5; 7 positions agree with TRBD2. J gave up 5 bases and V 6 bases, and 0 bases lay outside the gene matches. Germline CDR1 KGHSH, CDR2 LQKENI. The CDR3 contains 11 residues. The chain's CDR3 is CASSGGETQYF. CDR3 DNA: TGTGCCAGCTCCGGGGGGGAGACCCAGTACTTC.

The chain carries TRBV5-1 and TRBJ1-2; 7 bases are shared with TRBD1. The germline CDR1 and CDR2 sequences are SGHRS and YFSETQ. The V and J ends lost 0 bases and 0 bases, in that order; junction bases with no gene match: 5. The CDR3 is 16 amino acids. CDR3 coding DNA: TGCGCCAGCAGCTTGGGGACAGGAGCCTCTAACTATGGCTACACCTTC. This sequence encodes CASSLGTGASNYGYTF.

In its sample, this clone was seen a few times. The CDR3 DNA is TGTGCCAGCAGCCAAGATCCCACTAGCGGGGGGGAGACCCAGTACTTC. Its translation: CASSQDPTSGGETQYF. The chain employs TRBV4-2 and TRBJ2-5; 12 nucleotides line up with TRBD2. The CDR3 loop spans 16 amino acids. CDR1 LGHNA and CDR2 YNFKEQ come from the germline V gene. The V segment lost 0 bases and the J segment 5 bases; nucleotides outside the gene matches: 4.

The chain has TRBV11-2 and TRBJ2-2; TRBD1 is a possible D gene (5 bases). Per the germline V gene, CDR1 is SGHAT and CDR2 is FQNNGV. V lost 1 base and J 5 bases, leaving 11 bases between the germline ends. This CDR3 comprises 15 residues. The CDR3 region is CASSLGVTETGELFF. CDR3 coding DNA: TGTGCCAGCAGCTTAGGAGTGACAGAGACCGGGGAGCTGTTTTTT.

The chain uses TRBV5-1 and TRBJ2-7; D might be TRBD2 (5 bases). Deletions cut 4 bases from V and 5 bases from J, with 10 bases between. Germline loops: CDR1 SGHRS, CDR2 YFSETQ. This CDR3 has 12 residues. This CDR3 is CASSPRGDEQYF. The CDR3 coding sequence is TGCGCCAGCAGCCCCCGGGGAGACGAGCAGTACTTC.

The CDR3, as DNA: TGTGCTAGTGGTTTGGTACCTATTACCAGGCGTGAAATGAACACTGAAGCTTTCTTT. It translates to CASGLVPITRREMNTEAFF. This chain links TRBV12-5 with TRBJ1-1; D gene uncertain. The CDR3 extends over 19 amino acids. Germline V CDR1 and CDR2: LGHNT, FRNRAP. V lost 0 bases to trimming and J lost 0 bases, with 20 bases between them.

The rearrangement joins TRBV30 to TRBJ1-4; no reliable D call. Germline V gene data show CDR1 as GTSNPN and CDR2 as SVGIG (reference sequence). This CDR3 region has 11 residues. With 5 bases removed from V and 7 bases from J, the gap between germline ends came to 8 bases. The CDR3 sequence: CAWLNVEKLFF. The CDR3 nucleotides are TGTGCCTGGCTAAACGTTGAAAAACTGTTTTTT.

J is TRBJ2-5 and V is TRBV5-8; weak D call: TRBD2 (5 bases). Trimming stripped 0 bases from V and 2 bases from J, with 17 bases between. Germline V gene data show CDR1 as SGHTS and CDR2 as YDEGEE. The CDR3 loop spans 17 amino acids. CDR3 region: CASSLGVADSGQETQYF. CDR3 DNA sequence: TGTGCCAGCAGCTTGGGAGTAGCCGATTCGGGACAAGAGACCCAGTACTTC.

The rearrangement joins TRBV19 to TRBJ2-5, with 8 positions matching TRBD2. Germline V gives CDR1 LNHDA, CDR2 SQIVND (reference sequence). V lost 8 bases to trimming and J lost 5 bases; unmatched junction nucleotides: 10. The CDR3 is made up of 14 amino acids. CDR3 in DNA: TGTGCCAGTGCCTCGGGGGGGGCGGGCGAGACCCAGTACTTC. It is translated as CASASGGAGETQYF.

Worth noting for this clone: Other DNA sequences of this sample code for an identical CDR3. The rearrangement joins TRBV5-1 to TRBJ2-7; maybe TRBD2 (6 bases). Germline V lookup: CDR1 SGHRS, CDR2 YFSETQ. Deletions cut 0 bases from V and 3 bases from J, with 7 bases between. The CDR3 is 13 amino acids. The chain's CDR3 is CASSLAGSYEQYF. The CDR3, as DNA: TGCGCCAGCAGCTTGGCCGGGAGCTACGAGCAGTACTTC.